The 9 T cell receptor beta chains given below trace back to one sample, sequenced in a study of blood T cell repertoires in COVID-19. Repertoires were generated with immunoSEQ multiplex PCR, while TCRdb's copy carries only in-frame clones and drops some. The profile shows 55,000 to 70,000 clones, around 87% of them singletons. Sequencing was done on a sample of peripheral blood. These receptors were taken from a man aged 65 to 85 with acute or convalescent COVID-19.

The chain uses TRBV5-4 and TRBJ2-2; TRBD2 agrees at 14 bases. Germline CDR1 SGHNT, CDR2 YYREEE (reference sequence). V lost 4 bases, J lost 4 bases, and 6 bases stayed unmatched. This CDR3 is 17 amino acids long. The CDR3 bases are TGTGCCAGCAGCCGACTAGCGGGGGGGCGGGGCACCGGGGAGCTGTTTTTT. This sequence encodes CASSRLAGGRGTGELFF.

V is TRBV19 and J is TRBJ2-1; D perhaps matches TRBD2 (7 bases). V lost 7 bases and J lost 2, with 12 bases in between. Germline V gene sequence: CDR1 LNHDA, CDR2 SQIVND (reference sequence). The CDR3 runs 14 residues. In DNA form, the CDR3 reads TGTGCCAGTATAAGGGGGGGGACCTACAATGAGCAGTTCTTC. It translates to CASIRGGTYNEQFF.

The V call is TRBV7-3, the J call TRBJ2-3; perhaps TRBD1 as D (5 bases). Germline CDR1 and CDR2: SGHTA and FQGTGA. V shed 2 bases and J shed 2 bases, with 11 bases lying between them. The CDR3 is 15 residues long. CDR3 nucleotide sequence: TGTGCCAGCAGCTTAGCAGGGTATGACACAGATACGCAGTATTTT. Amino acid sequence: CASSLAGYDTDTQYF.

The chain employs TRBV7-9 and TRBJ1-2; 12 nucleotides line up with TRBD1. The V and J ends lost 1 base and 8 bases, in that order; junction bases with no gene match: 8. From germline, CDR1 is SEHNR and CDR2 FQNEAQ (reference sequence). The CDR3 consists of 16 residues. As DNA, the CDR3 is TGTGCCAGCAGCTTAGTGTCGGGACAGGGGGCTCGGGGCTACACCTTC. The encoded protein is CASSLVSGQGARGYTF.

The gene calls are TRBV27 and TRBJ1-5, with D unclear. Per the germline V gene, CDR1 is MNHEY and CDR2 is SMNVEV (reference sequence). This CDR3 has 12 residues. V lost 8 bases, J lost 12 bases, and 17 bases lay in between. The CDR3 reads CASPSPGDLQHF. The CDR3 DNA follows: TGTGCCAGCCCATCCCCCGGGGATCTCCAGCATTTT.

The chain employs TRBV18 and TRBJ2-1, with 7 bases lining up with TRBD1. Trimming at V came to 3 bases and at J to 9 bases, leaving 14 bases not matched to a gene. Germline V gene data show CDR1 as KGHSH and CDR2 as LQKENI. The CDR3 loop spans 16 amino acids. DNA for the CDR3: TGTGCCAGCTCACCGCTAAGGACAGGTTGGATCTTTGAGCAGTTCTTC. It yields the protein CASSPLRTGWIFEQFF.

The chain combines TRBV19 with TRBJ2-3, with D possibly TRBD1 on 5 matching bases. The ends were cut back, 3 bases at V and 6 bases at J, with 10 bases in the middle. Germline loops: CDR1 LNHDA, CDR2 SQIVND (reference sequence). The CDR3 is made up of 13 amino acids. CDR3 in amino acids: CASSIQGGDTQYF. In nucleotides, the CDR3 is TGTGCCAGTAGTATTCAGGGTGGGGATACGCAGTATTTT.

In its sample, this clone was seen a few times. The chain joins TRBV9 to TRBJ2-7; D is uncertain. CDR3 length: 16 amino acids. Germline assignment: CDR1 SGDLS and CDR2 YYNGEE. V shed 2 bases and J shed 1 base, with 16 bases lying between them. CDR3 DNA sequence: TGTGCCAGCAGCGTGCAACCATCGATAGTTTCCTACGAGCAGTACTTC. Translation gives CASSVQPSIVSYEQYF.

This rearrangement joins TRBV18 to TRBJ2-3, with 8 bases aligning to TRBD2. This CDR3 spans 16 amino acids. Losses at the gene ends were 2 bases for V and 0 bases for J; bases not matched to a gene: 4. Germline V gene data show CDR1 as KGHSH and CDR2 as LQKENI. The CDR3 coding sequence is TGTGCCAGCTCACCAAGAACGGGGGGGAGCACAGATACGCAGTATTTT. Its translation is CASSPRTGGSTDTQYF.